The 7 T cell receptor beta chains reported below all come from one sample, sequenced in a study of glioma-infiltrating T cells after dendritic cell vaccination. Profiled with immunoSEQ multiplex PCR; TCRdb holds only in-frame clones, not every one. The repertoire consists of roughly 100,000 clones, with 83% occurring once and the leading ten covering around 7%. Noted time point: after dendritic cell vaccination, including at tumor progression/relapse. The specimen comprised blood, sampled after dendritic cell vaccination. These receptors all stem from a human donor with glioblastoma.

The chain links TRBV5-4 to TRBJ2-1; the match to TRBD2 covers 8 bases. In germline, CDR1 is SGHNT, CDR2 YYREEE (reference sequence). Trimming removed 3 bases from V and 6 bases from J; junction bases left unmatched: 5. The CDR3 sequence is 14 residues long. Written as DNA, the CDR3 is TGTGCCAGCAGCTATCTTAGCGGGGTCAATGAGCAGTTCTTC. It translates to CASSYLSGVNEQFF.

The CDR3 sequence: CASSGGQPSYTF. As DNA, the CDR3 is TGTGCCAGTAGTGGGGGACAGCCTAGCTACACCTTC. The chain combines TRBV19 with TRBJ1-2; 7 nucleotides match TRBD1. The ends lost 5 bases at V and 9 bases at J; junction bases unmatched: 6. The germline V gene encodes CDR1 LNHDA and CDR2 SQIVND (reference sequence). CDR3 length: 12 amino acids.

This chain connects TRBV5-1 to TRBJ2-7; possible D gene TRBD1, 6 bases. Trimming left V 4 bases short and J 2 bases short, with 13 bases between. Germline-derived CDR1 and CDR2 are SGHRS and YFSETQ. The CDR3 runs 14 residues. CDR3 DNA sequence: TGCGCCAGCAGCCTGGGGACAACTACCTACGAGCAGTACTTC. Its protein product is CASSLGTTTYEQYF.

This chain joins TRBV5-1 and TRBJ1-3, with 10 bases matching TRBD1. The CDR3 consists of 16 residues. Trimming at V came to 4 bases and at J to 3 bases, leaving 7 bases not matched to a gene. Germline-derived CDR1 and CDR2 are SGHRS and YFSETQ. The CDR3 DNA reads TGCGCCAGCAGCGCCGGGACAGGGGATGGTGGAAACACCATATATTTT. Protein product: CASSAGTGDGGNTIYF.

The chain combines TRBV9 with TRBJ2-5; no definite D call. This CDR3 comprises 13 residues. V lost 4 bases to trimming and J lost 4 bases, with 11 bases between them. Germline CDR1 reads SGDLS; CDR2 reads YYNGEE. CDR3 nucleotides: TGTGCCAGCAGCATTGACTGGCGAGAGACCCAGTACTTC. Translation gives CASSIDWRETQYF.

This sequence joins TRBV29-1 and TRBJ1-2; 9 bases align to TRBD1. This CDR3 has 13 residues. CDR1 is SQVTM and CDR2 is ANQGSEA in the germline V gene. V gave up 3 bases and J gave up 5 bases; unmatched junction bases: 4. CDR3 residues: CSVDDRGIYGYTF. CDR3 bases: TGCAGCGTTGATGACAGGGGGATTTATGGCTACACCTTC.

The chain joins TRBV5-4 to TRBJ2-1; D ambiguous. Trimming took 0 bases from V and 3 from J, leaving 4 bases between them. There are 13 residues in the CDR3. Germline assignment: CDR1 SGHNT and CDR2 YYREEE (reference sequence). The CDR3 nucleotides are TGTGCCAGCAGCTTGGTCAGCTACAATGAGCAGTTCTTC. Translating gives CASSLVSYNEQFF.